These 18 T cell receptor beta chains were sequenced from one sample in a study of blood T cell repertoires in COVID-19. The repertoire was sequenced with immunoSEQ multiplex PCR; TCRdb's copy has only in-frame clones and lacks some. The sample shows more than 75,000 clones, less than 90% of them seen only once. Sequences were obtained from peripheral blood. These receptors came from a man at least 80 years old with active or convalescent COVID-19.

CDR3 amino acids: CASSSRTARDATNEKLFF. CDR3 DNA sequence: TGTGCCAGCAGCTCCAGGACAGCCCGGGACGCAACTAATGAAAAACTGTTTTTT. The chain has TRBV7-3 and TRBJ1-4; D is possibly TRBD1 (6 bases). Germline V gene sequence: CDR1 SGHTA, CDR2 FQGTGA. CDR3 length: 18 amino acids. Trimming shortened V by 4 bases and J by 0 bases, and 18 bases separated the two germline ends.

The V gene is TRBV18, the J gene TRBJ2-1, with 12 bases matching TRBD2. The junction had 7 bases not matched to a gene; V was cut back by 4 bases and J by 9 bases. CDR3 size: 15 residues. Germline V lookup: CDR1 KGHSH, CDR2 LQKENI. CDR3 region: CASSQGLAGPGEQFF. Written as DNA, the CDR3 is TGTGCCAGCTCACAAGGACTAGCGGGACCCGGTGAGCAGTTCTTC.

The J gene is TRBJ1-1, the V gene TRBV7-9; D gene unclear. Trimming took 3 bases from V and 0 from J, leaving 11 bases between them. Germline CDR1 SEHNR, CDR2 FQNEAQ (reference sequence). This CDR3 region has 15 residues. The CDR3, as DNA: TGTGCCAGCAGCTTCAGGCCACCGATGAACACTGAAGCTTTCTTT. It specifies CASSFRPPMNTEAFF.

The chain recombines TRBV28 with TRBJ1-1; D gene uncertain. V lost 3 bases to trimming and J lost 4 bases, with 6 bases between them. CDR1 and CDR2 from the germline V gene are MDHEN and SYDVKM. The CDR3 runs 12 residues. DNA for the CDR3: TGTGCCAGCAGTTTTTCGAGCACTGAAGCTTTCTTT. Protein: CASSFSSTEAFF.

This chain joins TRBV2 and TRBJ2-1, with 8 nucleotides matching TRBD2. This CDR3 has 14 residues. The germline gives CDR1 SNHLY, CDR2 FYNNEI. V was clipped by 7 bases and J by 8 bases; unmatched bases: 10. This CDR3 reads CASKSSGSSDEQFF. As DNA, the CDR3 is TGTGCCAGCAAATCGAGCGGGAGCTCCGATGAGCAGTTCTTC.

The rearrangement uses TRBV2 and TRBJ2-7, with D unclear. This CDR3 contains 13 residues. Per germline, CDR1 SNHLY and CDR2 FYNNEI. The V and J ends lost 2 bases and 0 bases respectively, with 5 bases between them. CDR3 coding DNA: TGTGCCAGCAGTGAATTTAACTCCTACGAGCAGTACTTC. This translates into CASSEFNSYEQYF.

This chain joins TRBV11-2 and TRBJ1-1; TRBD1 agrees at 8 bases. This CDR3 comprises 13 residues. V lost 2 bases, J lost 7 bases, and 3 bases stayed unmatched. Germline values: CDR1 SGHAT, CDR2 FQNNGV. The CDR3 is CASSLQGAIEAFF. The CDR3 DNA sequence: TGTGCCAGCAGCTTACAGGGGGCGATTGAAGCTTTCTTT.

The chain joins TRBV6-5 to TRBJ2-2; the D is unclear. Per the germline V gene, CDR1 is MNHEY and CDR2 is SVGAGI. Trimming left V 5 bases short and J 0 bases short, with 10 bases between. The CDR3 extends over 15 amino acids. The CDR3 bases are TGTGCCAGCAGTAGTCAGGTATCGAACACCGGGGAGCTGTTTTTT. Translating gives CASSSQVSNTGELFF.

The CDR3 region is CAWSVETGGSNSPLHF. The DNA of the CDR3 is TGTGCCTGGAGTGTTGAGACAGGGGGCTCTAATTCACCCCTCCACTTT. The chain carries TRBV30 and TRBJ1-6; 10 bases are shared with TRBD1. The length of the CDR3 is 16 residues. Looked up from germline, CDR1 is GTSNPN and CDR2 is SVGIG (reference sequence). Losses at the gene ends were 0 bases for V and 6 bases for J; bases not matched to a gene: 5.

This chain connects TRBV28 to TRBJ1-2; TRBD1 matches 8 bases. This CDR3 has 14 amino acids. V shed 5 bases, J shed 4 bases, and the junction held 6 bases outside the gene matches. Germline V gives CDR1 MDHEN, CDR2 SYDVKM. This chain's CDR3 is CASSLGQGIYGYTF. CDR3 nucleotide sequence: TGTGCCAGCAGTCTAGGACAGGGAATCTATGGCTACACCTTC.

This clone was seen only once. The rearrangement joins TRBV5-5 to TRBJ1-2; 10 nucleotides align to TRBD1. CDR1 SGHKS and CDR2 YYEKEE come from the germline V gene (reference sequence). This CDR3 is 15 amino acids long. V dropped 1 base and J dropped 2; count of bases not matched to a gene: 2. CDR3 protein: CASSLPGQGNYGYTF. CDR3 DNA sequence: TGTGCCAGCAGCTTGCCGGGACAGGGGAACTATGGCTACACCTTC.

This sequence joins TRBV4-3 and TRBJ2-1; TRBD2 matches 11 bases. CDR1 LGHNA and CDR2 YSLEER come from the germline V gene. CDR3 length: 16 residues. V was clipped by 1 base and J by 7 bases; unmatched bases: 6. CDR3 residues: CASSQVAGGPGNEQFF. CDR3 sequence (DNA): TGCGCCAGCAGCCAAGTAGCGGGAGGGCCTGGGAATGAGCAGTTCTTC.

The V call is TRBV12-3 or TRBV12-4, the J call TRBJ2-2; D is perhaps TRBD2 (5 bases). Trimming pared 5 bases from V and 4 bases from J, leaving 8 bases between. This CDR3 comprises 13 residues. CDR3: CASSVRGTGELFF. The CDR3 nucleotides read TGTGCCAGCAGTGTCCGGGGCACCGGGGAGCTGTTTTTT.

This chain connects TRBV3-1 (or the pseudogene TRBV3-2) to TRBJ2-1, with 8 bases fitting TRBD2. With V trimmed by 0 bases and J by 5 bases, 9 bases remained unmatched. The germline gives CDR1 LGHDT, CDR2 YNNKEL (reference sequence). This CDR3 is 17 amino acids long. The CDR3 here is CASSQDSLAGPDNEQFF. The CDR3 coding sequence is TGTGCCAGCAGCCAAGACTCTCTAGCGGGCCCCGACAATGAGCAGTTCTTC.

The CDR3, as DNA: TGCGCCAGCAGCCGGATCGGGAGTTCCTACAATGAGCAGTTCTTC. Translating gives CASSRIGSSYNEQFF. The rearrangement uses TRBV4-1 and TRBJ2-1; D is perhaps TRBD2 (6 bases). V was cut by 4 bases and J by 1 base, with 11 bases left in between. Germline values: CDR1 MGHRA, CDR2 YSYEKL. The CDR3 is 15 amino acids.

As DNA, the CDR3 is TGTGCCAGCAGTTTAGCAGGACAGGGGAGCAGCAATCAGCCCCAGCATTTT. Its translation: CASSLAGQGSSNQPQHF. The V gene is TRBV27, the J gene TRBJ1-5, with 9 bases that match TRBD1. This CDR3 contains 17 residues. Unmatched junction bases numbered 6, after V lost 2 bases and J lost 1 base. The germline V gene encodes CDR1 MNHEY and CDR2 SMNVEV (reference sequence).

This clone appeared a few times. The chain joins TRBV23-1 to TRBJ2-2; D is possibly TRBD1 (5 bases). TRBV23-1 is assigned to the ORF class and has an uncertain function. V lost 0 bases to trimming and J lost 3 bases, with 14 bases between them. The CDR3 covers 17 residues. CDR3 loop: CASSQSGRRPHTGELFF. CDR3 DNA sequence: TGCGCCAGCAGTCAATCGGGGCGCAGGCCCCACACCGGGGAGCTGTTTTTT.

The chain combines TRBV12-3 or TRBV12-4 with TRBJ1-1, with D perhaps matching TRBD1 (5 bases). The CDR3 covers 13 residues. V was clipped by 4 bases and J by 4 bases, with 10 bases between them. CDR3 DNA: TGTGCCAGCAGTTACCAGGGCGGCACTGAAGCTTTCTTT. Amino acids: CASSYQGGTEAFF.